This passage covers 26 T cell receptor beta chains from one sample sequenced in a study of blood T cell repertoires in COVID-19. Some clones are missing from TCRdb's copy, which holds only in-frame ones; the method was immunoSEQ multiplex PCR. The top ten hold roughly a sixth of the sample, which has 70,000 or so clones, around 76% seen once. The sequenced sample was peripheral blood. All receptors derive from a human donor in a cohort sampled during active COVID-19.

The chain couples TRBV7-9 to TRBJ1-2; no reliable D call. The CDR3 covers 16 residues. Germline V gene data show CDR1 as SEHNR and CDR2 as FQNEAQ (reference sequence). V lost 1 base and J 4 bases, leaving 16 bases between the germline ends. CDR3 nucleotides: TGTGCCAGCAGCTTAGAGGCGGGGTCGTTAGGCTATGGCTACACCTTC. Protein product: CASSLEAGSLGYGYTF.

The chain couples TRBV4-1 to TRBJ1-4; no clear D gene. The CDR3 length is 12 residues. CDR1 is MGHRA and CDR2 is YSYEKL in the germline V gene. V shed 2 bases and J shed 6 bases, with 4 bases lying between them. The CDR3 protein is CASSQLYEKLFF. For the CDR3, the DNA is TGCGCCAGCAGCCAACTTTATGAAAAACTGTTTTTT.

This chain uses TRBV19 with TRBJ2-7; the match to TRBD2 covers 10 bases. J lost 6 bases, V lost 3 bases, and 8 bases had no gene match. CDR3 length: 15 amino acids. CDR1 is LNHDA, CDR2 SQIVND, per germline (reference sequence). CDR3 residues: CASSIEAGGLVEQYF. The DNA for the CDR3 is TGTGCCAGTAGTATTGAAGCGGGGGGGCTAGTCGAGCAGTACTTC.

This clone turned up a few times. The chain is built from TRBV5-6 and TRBJ2-5; 8 bases align to TRBD2. Trimming took 1 base from V and 2 from J; bases not matched to a gene: 4. The germline gives CDR1 SGHDT, CDR2 YYEEEE. The CDR3 runs to 15 residues. CDR3 DNA sequence: TGTGCCAGCAGCTTGAGGCTAGCGGGTCAAGAGACCCAGTACTTC. This translates into CASSLRLAGQETQYF.

V gene TRBV29-1 combines with J gene TRBJ1-1; D uncertain. There are 11 residues in the CDR3. V dropped 5 bases and J dropped 2 bases, with 6 bases sitting between them. CDR1 and CDR2 from the germline V gene are SQVTM and ANQGSEA. The CDR3 here is CSVILNTEAFF. The CDR3 DNA reads as TGCAGCGTTATCCTAAACACTGAAGCTTTCTTT.

This clone was found a few times. DNA for the CDR3: TGCGCCAGCAGTGAAATCATCTACGAGCAGTACTTC. Protein product: CASSEIIYEQYF. The V and J genes are TRBV10-1 and TRBJ2-7; D is unresolved. Germline CDR1 reads WNHNN; CDR2 reads SYGVQD (reference sequence). This CDR3 contains 12 residues. Trimming took 3 bases from V and 3 from J, leaving 6 bases between them.

In this sample, this clone is medium-sized (0.01 to 0.1%). The V call is TRBV30, the J call TRBJ1-2, with 7 bases that match TRBD1. Trimming cost V 4 bases and J 14 bases; bases outside gene matches: 16. Germline CDR1 reads GTSNPN; CDR2 reads SVGIG (reference sequence). The CDR3 spans 13 residues. CDR3 in amino acids: CAWTPRDSQGGTF. DNA of the CDR3: TGTGCCTGGACGCCCCGTGACTCCCAGGGGGGAACCTTC.

The CDR3 region is CASSERGGRRGTEAFF. The CDR3 coding sequence is TGTGCCAGCAGTGAACGTGGTGGCAGGCGGGGCACTGAAGCTTTCTTT. The V and J genes are TRBV2 and TRBJ1-1; D uncertain. With 2 bases removed from V and 4 bases from J, the gap between germline ends came to 17 bases. CDR3 length equals 16 residues. Germline-derived CDR1 and CDR2 are SNHLY and FYNNEI.

The genes are TRBV7-9 and TRBJ2-7; the D is unclear. Germline values: CDR1 SEHNR, CDR2 FQNEAQ (reference sequence). This CDR3 contains 13 residues. V was cut by 5 bases and J by 6 bases, with 14 bases left in between. The CDR3 DNA is TGTGCCAGCAGCCAACCCCCCAACTCCGAGCAGTACTTC. Amino acids: CASSQPPNSEQYF.

The chain combines TRBV10-3 with TRBJ2-7; tentative D call: TRBD1 (5 bases). V was cut by 4 bases and J by 0 bases, with 19 bases left in between. The germline V gene has CDR1 ENHRY and CDR2 SYGVKD. The CDR3 is 17 amino acids. CDR3 region: CAISGAGHTTYSYEQYF. CDR3 DNA sequence: TGTGCCATCAGTGGCGCAGGGCACACCACTTACTCCTACGAGCAGTACTTC.

The J gene is TRBJ2-7, the V gene TRBV29-1; TRBD1 is a possible D gene (5 bases). Per germline, CDR1 SQVTM and CDR2 ANQGSEA. CDR3 length equals 13 residues. The V end was cut by 0 bases, the J end by 4 bases, with 10 bases between. CDR3 nucleotides: TGCAGCGTTGAAGATGAAGGGGAATACGAGCAGTACTTC. Protein product: CSVEDEGEYEQYF.

This chain joins TRBV2 and TRBJ1-6; no reliable D call. Germline loops: CDR1 SNHLY, CDR2 FYNNEI. The CDR3 is 12 residues long. Trimming removed 7 bases from V and 4 bases from J, with 5 bases in between. The CDR3 DNA sequence: TGTGCCAGCAATCCTTATAATTCACCCCTCCACTTT. Its protein is CASNPYNSPLHF.

CDR3 loop: CASSELGSGYTF. The CDR3 nucleotides read TGTGCCAGTTCGGAGTTGGGTAGCGGCTACACCTTC. The gene calls are TRBV6-6 and TRBJ1-2; no clear D gene. Trimming removed 9 bases from V and 8 bases from J, with 16 bases in between. Germline CDR1 MNHNY, CDR2 SVGAGI (reference sequence). This CDR3 region has 12 residues.

The chain uses TRBV18 and TRBJ1-6; D perhaps matches TRBD1 (6 bases). Trimming pared 4 bases from V and 6 bases from J, leaving 13 bases between. Germline V gene sequence: CDR1 KGHSH, CDR2 LQKENI. The CDR3 covers 15 residues. This chain's CDR3 is CASSLVGRGNSPLHF. CDR3 in DNA: TGTGCCAGCTCACTGGTCGGCAGGGGTAATTCACCCCTCCACTTT. Full variable domain (rest looked up from reference TRBV18 and TRBJ1-6): NAGVMQNPRHLVRRRGQEARLRCSPMKGHSHVYWYRQLPEEGLKFMVYLQKENIIDESGMPKERFSAEFPKEGPSILRIQQVVRGDSAAYFCASSLVGRGNSPLHFGNGTRLTVT.

CDR3 nucleotides: TGTGCCTGGAGTGTAGGAGCTACGGCCCTCCACTTT. Residues: CAWSVGATALHF. The rearrangement joins TRBV30 to TRBJ1-6; D is ambiguous. This CDR3 has 12 residues. The germline CDR1 and CDR2 sequences are GTSNPN and SVGIG (reference sequence). V was trimmed by 0 bases and J by 14 bases, leaving 11 bases between them.

The J gene is TRBJ1-2, the V gene TRBV20-1; D is unclear. The CDR3 runs to 13 residues. Looked up from germline, CDR1 is DFQATT and CDR2 is SNEGSKA (reference sequence). V was clipped by 3 bases and J by 4 bases, with 12 bases between them. For the CDR3, the DNA is TGCAGTGCTAGTACGGCGGGTACCTATGGCTACACCTTC. Translated, it gives CSASTAGTYGYTF.

The chain is built from TRBV19 and TRBJ2-5, with TRBD1 identical over 7 bases. This CDR3 has 15 residues. V dropped 4 bases and J dropped 2; count of bases not matched to a gene: 7. The germline V gene encodes CDR1 LNHDA and CDR2 SQIVND (reference sequence). CDR3 bases: TGTGCCAGTAGTACCGGGACAGCCCTTCAAGAGACCCAGTACTTC. Translating gives CASSTGTALQETQYF.

The chain uses TRBV6-5 and TRBJ2-3; tentative D call: TRBD2 (6 bases). The CDR3 is 13 amino acids. Germline V gene sequence: CDR1 MNHEY, CDR2 SVGAGI. With 5 bases removed from V and 9 bases from J, the gap between germline ends came to 15 bases. CDR3 coding DNA: TGTGCCAGCAGTACGCTCCGGGACTCCACGCAGTATTTT. Protein: CASSTLRDSTQYF.

V gene TRBV5-4 combines with J gene TRBJ2-2; no firm D call. Trimming removed 0 bases from V and 0 bases from J, with 6 bases in between. The CDR3 runs to 15 residues. Per germline, CDR1 SGHNT and CDR2 YYREEE (reference sequence). The CDR3 spells CASSLGQTNTGELFF. CDR3 nucleotide sequence: TGTGCCAGCAGCTTGGGGCAGACGAACACCGGGGAGCTGTTTTTT.

The genes are TRBV4-2 and TRBJ2-7; TRBD1 might be the D (5 bases). CDR1 and CDR2 (germline): LGHNA, YNFKEQ. This CDR3 is 15 amino acids long. The V end was cut by 2 bases, the J end by 2 bases, with 13 bases between. The CDR3, as DNA: TGTGCCAGCAGCCAAAGGGGCCTTAGAACCTACGAGCAGTACTTC. This translates into CASSQRGLRTYEQYF.

This rearrangement joins TRBV5-1 to TRBJ1-4; D unresolved. This CDR3 spans 14 amino acids. V was pared by 0 bases and J by 6 bases, with 9 bases between. The V gene's germline CDR1 is SGHRS and CDR2 YFSETQ. CDR3 loop: CASSLANPYEKLFF. The CDR3 nucleotides read TGCGCCAGCAGCTTGGCTAACCCGTATGAAAAACTGTTTTTT.

This clone has only one observation. The chain is built from TRBV13 and TRBJ2-7; D is unresolved. V was trimmed by 0 bases and J by 1 base, leaving 4 bases between them. CDR3 size: 13 residues. Germline V gives CDR1 PRHDT, CDR2 FYEKMQ (reference sequence). CDR3 nucleotides: TGTGCCAGCAGCTTAGGCCGGTCCTACGAGCAGTACTTC. Its protein product is CASSLGRSYEQYF.

The V call is TRBV29-1, the J call TRBJ2-2; 9 nucleotides agree with TRBD1. The germline V gene encodes CDR1 SQVTM and CDR2 ANQGSEA. The CDR3 is 14 amino acids. V shed 1 base, J shed 3 bases, and the junction held 0 bases outside the gene matches. The CDR3 sequence: CSVEGQGDTGELFF. The CDR3 DNA follows: TGCAGCGTTGAAGGACAGGGGGACACCGGGGAGCTGTTTTTT.

The J gene is TRBJ1-5, the V gene TRBV5-1; D perhaps matches TRBD1 (6 bases). Germline assignment: CDR1 SGHRS and CDR2 YFSETQ. Trimming removed 4 bases from V and 0 bases from J, with 14 bases in between. This CDR3 region has 16 residues. CDR3 loop: CASSHRDKDSNQPQHF. For the CDR3, the DNA is TGCGCCAGCAGCCACCGGGACAAAGATAGCAATCAGCCCCAGCATTTT.

This chain links TRBV5-1 with TRBJ2-7; perhaps TRBD2 as D (5 bases). CDR3 length equals 14 residues. Per germline, CDR1 SGHRS and CDR2 YFSETQ. V dropped 3 bases and J dropped 3 bases, with 13 bases sitting between them. CDR3 sequence: CASSSPGGLYEQYF. CDR3 nucleotides: TGCGCCAGCAGCTCCCCCGGCGGACTCTACGAGCAGTACTTC.

The J gene is TRBJ2-5, the V gene TRBV5-1; D is perhaps TRBD2 (6 bases). V was pared by 2 bases and J by 7 bases, with 24 bases between. CDR3 length: 17 residues. CDR1 is SGHRS and CDR2 is YFSETQ in the germline V gene. CDR3 nucleotides: TGCGCCAGCAGCTTATATTCCGGGGGACCAAGGGTCGGGACCCAGTACTTC. This encodes CASSLYSGGPRVGTQYF.